This is a list of T cell receptor beta chains from one sample in a study of response to subunit inactivated influenza vaccine. MiXCR, applied by TCRdb to the RT-PCR reads, yields one record per CDR3 protein. The profile shows 550,000 to 800,000 distinct CDR3 sequences, approximately 14% of them singletons. This specimen consisted of PBMCs from blood, obtained less than 15 days before vaccination. All receptors derive from a man between 45 and 60 years old who received an inactivated influenza vaccine. The CDR3 runs from the conserved cysteine through the conserved F or W. D genes are given only for firm matches. The size of a clone is reported for some rows only, either as once, few or many, or as a class for expanded clones.

v_gene: TRBV20-1; d_gene: TRBD2; abundance: few; j_gene: TRBJ2-1; CDR3nt: TGCAGTGCTAGAGATTGGACTAGCGGTTACAATGAGCAGTTCTTC; CDR3aa: CSARDWTSGYNEQFF
v_gene: TRBV6-1; d_gene: TRBD1; abundance: few; j_gene: TRBJ1-6; CDR3nt: TGTGCCAGCAGTGAAGCGAGGGGGCTTTCACCCCTCCACTTT; CDR3aa: CASSEARGLSPLHF
v_gene: TRBV28; d_gene: .; abundance: few; j_gene: TRBJ2-7; CDR3nt: TGTGCCAGCACAACAGGTCCCTACGAGCAGTACTTC; CDR3aa: CASTTGPYEQYF
v_gene: TRBV13; d_gene: .; abundance: once; j_gene: TRBJ2-4; CDR3nt: TGTGCCAGCAGCCCCCCCGTCGGGGAACTAGCCAAAAACATTCAGTACTTC; CDR3aa: CASSPPVGELAKNIQYF
v_gene: TRBV4-3; d_gene: .; abundance: .; j_gene: TRBJ2-5; CDR3nt: TGCGCCAGCAGCCAAGACCAGGGGATCCAGTACTTC; CDR3aa: CASSQDQGIQYF
v_gene: TRBV4-3; d_gene: .; abundance: .; j_gene: TRBJ2-6; CDR3nt: TGCGCCAGCAGCCTTGGCTTTGGGGCCAACGTCCTGACTTTC; CDR3aa: CASSLGFGANVLTF
v_gene: TRBV29-1; d_gene: TRBD1; abundance: .; j_gene: TRBJ2-2; CDR3nt: TGCAGCGTTGAAGATCCTACTACAGGGGTCGGCACCGGGGAGCTGTTTTTT; CDR3aa: CSVEDPTTGVGTGELFF
v_gene: TRBV7-7; d_gene: TRBD2; abundance: many; j_gene: TRBJ2-1; CDR3nt: TGTGCTAGCAGCTTCGGGACTAACAATGAGCAGTTCTTC; CDR3aa: CASSFGTNNEQFF
v_gene: TRBV6-1; d_gene: TRBD1; abundance: few; j_gene: TRBJ1-5; CDR3nt: TGTGCCAGCCTAACGTCGAAACAGGGGGCTGGGCAGCCCCAGCATTTT; CDR3aa: CASLTSKQGAGQPQHF
v_gene: TRBV5-5; d_gene: .; abundance: .; j_gene: TRBJ2-7; CDR3nt: TGTGCCAGCAGCTGGGAATCGGGCTACGAGCAGTACTTC; CDR3aa: CASSWESGYEQYF
v_gene: TRBV9; d_gene: .; abundance: .; j_gene: TRBJ1-3; CDR3nt: TGTGCCAGCAGCGCTACAGGAAATATTGGAAACACCATATATTTT; CDR3aa: CASSATGNIGNTIYF